Listed below are T cell receptor beta chains from one sample, sequenced in a study of blood T cell repertoires in COVID-19. TCRdb's copy holds only in-frame clones and misses some; the assay was immunoSEQ multiplex PCR. The sample carries roughly 260,000 clones, approximately 89% recorded once. What was sequenced was peripheral blood. These receptors were collected from a man aged 35 to 55 who had recovered from COVID-19. Both conserved end residues are part of each CDR3. The D gene is left open where the match is weak. For some rows the clone size is stated as once, few or many, or as a class when expanded; others skip it.

cdr3_aa: CASSSPDRLTLYEQYF
cdr3_nt: TGCGCCAGCAGCTCACCCGACAGGTTGACCCTCTACGAGCAGTACTTC
clone_size: -
d_call: -
v_call: TRBV5-1
j_call: TRBJ2-7

cdr3_aa: CASSLRTSRETQYF
cdr3_nt: TGTGCCAGCAGCTTACGGACTAGCCGGGAGACCCAGTACTTC
clone_size: -
d_call: TRBD2
v_call: TRBV7-2
j_call: TRBJ2-5

cdr3_aa: CASSSGLAGGGETQYF
cdr3_nt: TGTGCCAGCTCATCGGGACTAGCGGGAGGAGGGGAGACCCAGTACTTC
clone_size: -
d_call: TRBD2
v_call: TRBV18
j_call: TRBJ2-5

cdr3_aa: CSVHGTRISPYNEQFF
cdr3_nt: TGCAGCGTTCATGGGACTAGAATCAGCCCCTACAATGAGCAGTTCTTC
clone_size: -
d_call: TRBD2
v_call: TRBV29-1
j_call: TRBJ2-1

cdr3_aa: CASSPGTVSYEQYF
cdr3_nt: TGTGCCAGCAGCCCCGGGACAGTATCCTACGAGCAGTACTTC
clone_size: -
d_call: TRBD1
v_call: TRBV11-2
j_call: TRBJ2-7

cdr3_aa: CASGTGALTGELFF
cdr3_nt: TGTGCCAGCGGGACAGGGGCCCTCACCGGGGAGCTGTTTTTT
clone_size: once
d_call: TRBD1
v_call: TRBV6-5
j_call: TRBJ2-2

cdr3_aa: CASSEGSGWDGYTF
cdr3_nt: TGTGCCAGCAGTGAAGGCTCAGGTTGGGATGGCTACACCTTC
clone_size: -
d_call: -
v_call: TRBV6-1
j_call: TRBJ1-2

cdr3_aa: CASSLPHYEQYF
cdr3_nt: TGTGCCAGCAGCCTACCCCACTACGAGCAGTACTTC
clone_size: -
d_call: -
v_call: TRBV7-2
j_call: TRBJ2-7

cdr3_aa: CASSLERGEVDTQYF
cdr3_nt: TGCGCCAGCAGCTTGGAGCGGGGGGAGGTAGATACGCAGTATTTT
clone_size: -
d_call: TRBD2
v_call: TRBV5-1
j_call: TRBJ2-3

cdr3_aa: CASSPPRGWVSDTQYF
cdr3_nt: TGCGCCAGCAGTCCTCCGCGGGGCTGGGTTTCAGATACGCAGTATTTT
clone_size: -
d_call: -
v_call: TRBV23-1
j_call: TRBJ2-3

cdr3_aa: CASSLEGVPMDTQYF
cdr3_nt: TGTGCCAGCAGCTTAGAGGGGGTCCCCATGGATACGCAGTATTTT
clone_size: -
d_call: -
v_call: TRBV7-2
j_call: TRBJ2-3

cdr3_aa: CASSEITPSYEQYF
cdr3_nt: TGTGCCAGCAGTGAAATAACACCTTCCTACGAGCAGTACTTC
clone_size: -
d_call: -
v_call: TRBV25-1
j_call: TRBJ2-7

cdr3_aa: CASSAESDRGDTQYF
cdr3_nt: TGTGCCAGCAGCGCAGAGAGTGACAGGGGGGATACGCAGTATTTT
clone_size: -
d_call: TRBD1
v_call: TRBV5-4
j_call: TRBJ2-3

cdr3_aa: CASSATGLNEKLFF
cdr3_nt: TGTGCCAGCAGCGCGACAGGGCTGAACGAAAAACTGTTTTTT
clone_size: -
d_call: TRBD1
v_call: TRBV9
j_call: TRBJ1-4

cdr3_aa: CASSLAGLAGKETQYF
cdr3_nt: TGTGCCAGCAGCTTGGCCGGACTAGCGGGGAAAGAGACCCAGTACTTC
clone_size: few
d_call: TRBD2
v_call: TRBV5-4
j_call: TRBJ2-5

cdr3_aa: CASSPRTGVLGEYF
cdr3_nt: TGTGCCAGCAGCCCTAGGACAGGCGTGTTGGGGGAGTACTTC
clone_size: -
d_call: TRBD1
v_call: TRBV7-2
j_call: TRBJ2-7

cdr3_aa: CASSLVGGANTGELFF
cdr3_nt: TGTGCCAGCAGCTTGGTTGGGGGCGCGAACACCGGGGAGCTGTTTTTT
clone_size: once
d_call: -
v_call: TRBV5-6
j_call: TRBJ2-2